This is a list of T cell receptor beta chains from one sample in a study of shared clonotypes between healthy human individuals. Profiling relied on immunoSEQ multiplex PCR, and the TCRdb table lists in-frame clones only, not all of them. The sample shows 2.5 million or so clones, approximately 90% of them seen only once. Sequencing was carried out using naive CD4+ T cells sorted from blood. Receptors originate from a young man in good health. Both conserved end residues are part of each CDR3. A D gene is named only where the DNA matches it firmly. The size field is filled for only some rows; it gives once, few, many or a size class.

D	V	size	length	J	DNA	CDR3
-	TRBV4-1	-	15	TRBJ1-2	TGCGCCAGCAGCCAACCCCGGTCAGGGGACTATGGCTACACCTTC	CASSQPRSGDYGYTF
TRBD1	TRBV19	-	13	TRBJ1-2	TGTGCCAGTACAACAAAGGGGGCGCATGGCTACACCTTC	CASTTKGAHGYTF
-	TRBV7-8	-	13	TRBJ1-3	TGTGCCAGCAGCGAACCCTCTGGAAACACCATATATTTT	CASSEPSGNTIYF
-	TRBV6-6	-	14	TRBJ2-6	TGTGCCAGCGCCTTAAGCTCTGGGGCCAACGTCCTGACTTTC	CASALSSGANVLTF
TRBD2	TRBV5-1	-	17	TRBJ2-5	TGCGCCAGCAGCTTGGTGGGACTAGCGGGGGGGCAAGAGACCCAGTACTTC	CASSLVGLAGGQETQYF
-	TRBV10-1	few	17	TRBJ2-2	TGCGCCAGCAGTGAGTCGGATAATAGCCCGAACACCGGGGAGCTGTTTTTT	CASSESDNSPNTGELFF
-	TRBV29-1	-	15	TRBJ2-5	TGCAGCGTTGACCACTCAGGACTGGTCGGGGAGACCCAGTACTTC	CSVDHSGLVGETQYF
-	TRBV2	-	14	TRBJ1-3	TGTGCCAGTGTTCAGCAGGGCCCTGGAAACACCATATATTTT	CASVQQGPGNTIYF
-	TRBV5-1	-	13	TRBJ1-2	TGCGCCAGCAGCTTGGGCAGCAACTATGGCTACACCTTC	CASSLGSNYGYTF
TRBD1	TRBV5-4	-	14	TRBJ1-2	TGTGCCAGCAGCTTCTGGACAGGCGGCCCGGGCTACACCTTC	CASSFWTGGPGYTF
TRBD1	TRBV7-2	once	14	TRBJ1-2	TGTGCCAGCAGCTCGACAGGGGGCGGTTATGGCTACACCTTC	CASSSTGGGYGYTF
TRBD1	TRBV12-5	once	15	TRBJ2-2	TGTGCTAGTGGGAGCTGGGCAGGGGGCACCGGGGAGCTGTTTTTT	CASGSWAGGTGELFF
-	TRBV9	once	12	TRBJ1-3	TGTGCCAGCAGCGAGGTTGGAAACACCATATATTTT	CASSEVGNTIYF
-	TRBV6-6	-	16	TRBJ2-4	TGTGCCAGCAGTTACGGCAGGGGGGTCCTAGACGACATTCAGTACTTC	CASSYGRGVLDDIQYF
-	TRBV19	-	16	TRBJ1-5	TGTGCCAGTAGCGATTCCGGGACGGTCAGCAATCAGCCCCAGCATTTT	CASSDSGTVSNQPQHF
-	TRBV2	-	12	TRBJ2-1	TGTGCCAGCAGTGCTTCCAGCAATGAGCAGTTCTTC	CASSASSNEQFF
-	TRBV2	-	14	TRBJ2-1	TGTGCCAGCAGTGAAGGGGGGAGACTGGGTGAGCAGTTCTTC	CASSEGGRLGEQFF
-	TRBV18	-	15	TRBJ2-7	TGTGCCAGCTCACCAGAGTACGGGCTTTTGGTCGAGCAGTACTTC	CASSPEYGLLVEQYF
-	TRBV21-1	once	14	TRBJ2-3	TGTGCCAGAAGAGGACAGGGGGGCACAGATACGCAGTATTTT	CARRGQGGTDTQYF
TRBD2	TRBV2	-	15	TRBJ2-1	TGTGCCAGCAGTGACGGGGCTAGCGGGACCAATGAGCAGTTCTTC	CASSDGASGTNEQFF
-	TRBV28	-	11	TRBJ1-1	TGTGCCAGCAGTGATATCACTGAAGCTTTCTTT	CASSDITEAFF
-	TRBV5-1	-	13	TRBJ2-3	TGCGCCAGCAGCTACCTGGGCACAGATACGCAGTATTTT	CASSYLGTDTQYF
-	TRBV6-1	once	15	TRBJ1-4	TGTGCCAGCAGTACTATCCAGGGGTCTAATGAAAAACTGTTTTTT	CASSTIQGSNEKLFF
-	TRBV9	-	14	TRBJ1-1	TGTGCCAGCAGCGTAGTTGGGTCGAACACTGAAGCTTTCTTT	CASSVVGSNTEAFF
-	TRBV2	-	14	TRBJ2-5	TGTGCCAGCAAAACCACGGGGATCCAAGAGACCCAGTACTTC	CASKTTGIQETQYF
TRBD2	TRBV10-1	-	17	TRBJ2-3	TGCGCCAGCAGTGAGTCTGAGCGGGGGCCAAGCACAGATACGCAGTATTTT	CASSESERGPSTDTQYF
TRBD1	TRBV4-1	-	19	TRBJ1-1	TGCGCCAGCAGCCAAGCGACAGGGGAGGGTCTTCCGTGGCGGACTGAAGCTTTCTTT	CASSQATGEGLPWRTEAFF
TRBD1	TRBV28	-	15	TRBJ2-3	TGTGCCAGCAGGGGTAGCAGGGGGACGGCAGATACGCAGTATTTT	CASRGSRGTADTQYF
-	TRBV28	-	14	TRBJ1-6	TGTGCCAGCAGAGCACCATCGGGGAATTCACCCCTCCACTTT	CASRAPSGNSPLHF
TRBD1	TRBV5-4	-	17	TRBJ2-7	TGTGCCAGCAGCCCTAGACAGGGTGCGTTCTCATTCTACGAGCAGTACTTC	CASSPRQGAFSFYEQYF
-	TRBV18	-	12	TRBJ1-4	TGTGCCAGCTCACTCGGGGTTGAAAAACTGTTTTTT	CASSLGVEKLFF